This T cell receptor (beta chain) originates from a study of a mutant IDH1 vaccine in newly diagnosed glioma. Study information: Treated patients, around 60% male and approximately 38% female, averaged roughly 43 years of age.

Only in-frame clones appear in the TCRdb table, and some are missing; sequencing was by immunoSEQ multiplex PCR. The sample lists more than 60,000 clones; roughly 71% were seen once. As for this clone: Its matching antigen is unknown. The same CDR3 arises from other DNA sequences in this sample as well.

Stated time point: week 35, safety follow-up. Vaccination comprised doses that each held 300 ug of mutant IDH1 20-mer peptide, plus topical imiquimod. Trimming shortened V by 1 base and J by 4 bases, and 5 bases separated the two germline ends. The V gene's germline CDR1 is SEHNR and CDR2 FQNEAQ (reference sequence). The CDR3 contains 14 residues. The specimen comprised PBMCs, sampled from a glioma patient whose treatment included an IDH1 peptide vaccine. This chain connects TRBV7-9 to TRBJ1-6; D not resolved. The clonotype was recovered from a man aged 45-60 years with glioma. The CDR3 here is CASSLEQYNSPLHF. The CDR3 DNA sequence: TGTGCCAGCAGCTTAGAACAGTATAATTCACCCCTCCACTTT.